The entry below describes one T cell receptor beta chain. V was pared by 10 bases and J by 4 bases, with 24 bases of the junction left unmatched. The germline gives CDR1 MNHEY, CDR2 SMNVEV (reference sequence). The CDR3 runs 20 residues. The source of the sample is a study of cytomegalovirus exposure and HLA in healthy donors. Only in-frame clones appear in the TCRdb table, and some are missing; sequencing was by immunoSEQ multiplex PCR. The sample includes roughly 50,000 clones, roughly 93% of them seen just once. V and J are TRBV27 and TRBJ2-1; 11 bases are a match to TRBD2. The receptor was isolated from a woman between 18 and 30 years old in good health and CMV-seropositive. The specimen was PBMCs. The CDR3 loop is CAIRSTIGRLAGGRYNEQFF. CDR3 sequence (DNA): TGTGCCATCCGGTCCACTATCGGCAGATTAGCGGGGGGGCGATACAATGAGCAGTTCTTC.